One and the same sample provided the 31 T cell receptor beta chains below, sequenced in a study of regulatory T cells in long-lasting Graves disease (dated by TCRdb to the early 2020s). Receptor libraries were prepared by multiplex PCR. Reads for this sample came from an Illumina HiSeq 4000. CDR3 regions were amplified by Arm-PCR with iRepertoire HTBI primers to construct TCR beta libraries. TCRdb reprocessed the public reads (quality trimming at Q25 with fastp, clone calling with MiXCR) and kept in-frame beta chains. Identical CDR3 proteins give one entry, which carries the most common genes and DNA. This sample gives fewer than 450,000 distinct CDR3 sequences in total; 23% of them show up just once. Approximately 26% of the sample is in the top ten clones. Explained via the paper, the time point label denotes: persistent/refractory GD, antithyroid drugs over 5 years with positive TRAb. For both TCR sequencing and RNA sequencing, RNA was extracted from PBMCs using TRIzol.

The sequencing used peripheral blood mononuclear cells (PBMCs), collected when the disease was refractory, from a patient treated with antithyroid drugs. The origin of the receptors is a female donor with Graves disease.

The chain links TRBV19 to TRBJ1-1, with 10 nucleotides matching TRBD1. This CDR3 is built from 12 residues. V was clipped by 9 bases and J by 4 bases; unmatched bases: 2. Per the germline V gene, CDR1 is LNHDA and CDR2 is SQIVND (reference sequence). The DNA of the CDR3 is TGTGCCAGCCGACAGGGGGCCACTGAAGCTTTCTTT. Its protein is CASRQGATEAFF.

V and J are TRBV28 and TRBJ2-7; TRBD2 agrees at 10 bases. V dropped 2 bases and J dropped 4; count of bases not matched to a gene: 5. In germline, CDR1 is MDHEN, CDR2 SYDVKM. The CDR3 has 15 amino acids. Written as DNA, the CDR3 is TGTGCCAGCAGTTTAGGGGCTAGCGGGAGTTACGAGCAGTACTTC. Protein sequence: CASSLGASGSYEQYF.

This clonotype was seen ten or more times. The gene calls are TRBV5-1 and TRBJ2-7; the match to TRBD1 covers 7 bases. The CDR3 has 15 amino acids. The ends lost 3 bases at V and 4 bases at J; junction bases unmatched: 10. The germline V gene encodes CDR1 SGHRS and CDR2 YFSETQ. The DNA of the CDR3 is TGCGCCAGCAGCTCGACGACAGGGAGAGGGTACGAGCAGTACTTC. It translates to CASSSTTGRGYEQYF.

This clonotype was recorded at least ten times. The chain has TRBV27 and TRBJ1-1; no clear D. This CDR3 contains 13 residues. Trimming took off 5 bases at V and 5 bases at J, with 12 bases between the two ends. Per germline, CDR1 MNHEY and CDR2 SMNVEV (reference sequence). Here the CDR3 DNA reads TGTGCCAGCAGTCGACACTCGACAACTGAAGCTTTCTTT. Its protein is CASSRHSTTEAFF.

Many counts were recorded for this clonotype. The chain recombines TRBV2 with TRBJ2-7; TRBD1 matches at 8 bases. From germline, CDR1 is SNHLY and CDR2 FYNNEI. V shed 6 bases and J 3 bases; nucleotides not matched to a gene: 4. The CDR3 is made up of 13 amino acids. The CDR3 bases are TGTGCCAGCAGAACCGGGACAGGCTACGAGCAGTACTTC. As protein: CASRTGTGYEQYF.

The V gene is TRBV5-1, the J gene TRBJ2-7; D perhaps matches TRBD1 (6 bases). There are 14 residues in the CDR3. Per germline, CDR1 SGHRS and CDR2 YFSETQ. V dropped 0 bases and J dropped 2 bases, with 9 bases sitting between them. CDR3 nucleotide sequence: TGCGCCAGCAGCTTGGCCACAGGGCCCTACGAGCAGTACTTC. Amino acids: CASSLATGPYEQYF.

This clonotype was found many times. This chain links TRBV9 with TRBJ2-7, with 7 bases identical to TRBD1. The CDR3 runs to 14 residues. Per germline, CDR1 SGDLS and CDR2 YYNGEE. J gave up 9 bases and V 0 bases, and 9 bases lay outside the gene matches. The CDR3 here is CASSVVGTEGVQYF. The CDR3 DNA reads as TGTGCCAGCAGCGTAGTAGGGACAGAGGGCGTGCAGTACTTC.

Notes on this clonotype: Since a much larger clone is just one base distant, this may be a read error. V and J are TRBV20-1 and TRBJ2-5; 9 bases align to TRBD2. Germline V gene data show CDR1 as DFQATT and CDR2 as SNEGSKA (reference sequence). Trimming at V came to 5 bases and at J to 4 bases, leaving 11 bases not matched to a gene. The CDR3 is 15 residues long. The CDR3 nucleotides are TGCAGTGCTGGGTCGCTAGCGGGGTACCGAGAGACCCAGTACTTC. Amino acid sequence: CSAGSLAGYRETQYF.

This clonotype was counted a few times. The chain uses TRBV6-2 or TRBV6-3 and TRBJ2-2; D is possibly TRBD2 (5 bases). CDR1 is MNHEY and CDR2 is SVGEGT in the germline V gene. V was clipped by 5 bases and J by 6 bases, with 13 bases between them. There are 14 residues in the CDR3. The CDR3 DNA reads TGTGCCAGCAGTGCGGGCCAATTTGCCGGGGAGCTGTTTTTT. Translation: CASSAGQFAGELFF.

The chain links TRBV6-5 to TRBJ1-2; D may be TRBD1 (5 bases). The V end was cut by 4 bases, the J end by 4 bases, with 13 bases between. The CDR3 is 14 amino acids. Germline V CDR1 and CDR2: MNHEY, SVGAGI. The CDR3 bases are TGTGCCAGCAGTTTACAATCAGGGAGCTATGGCTACACCTTC. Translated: CASSLQSGSYGYTF.

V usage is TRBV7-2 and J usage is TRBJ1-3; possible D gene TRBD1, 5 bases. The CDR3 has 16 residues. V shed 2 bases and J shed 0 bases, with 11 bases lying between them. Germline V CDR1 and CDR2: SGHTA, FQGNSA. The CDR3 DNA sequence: TGTGCCAGCAGCTTATTGGGACGGAGCTCTGGAAACACCATATATTTT. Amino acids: CASSLLGRSSGNTIYF.

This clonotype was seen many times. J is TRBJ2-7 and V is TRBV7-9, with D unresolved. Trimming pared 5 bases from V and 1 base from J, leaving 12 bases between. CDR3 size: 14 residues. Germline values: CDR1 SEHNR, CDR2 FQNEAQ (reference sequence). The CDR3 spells CASSPTPSSYEQYF. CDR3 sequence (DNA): TGTGCCAGCAGCCCCACACCAAGTTCCTACGAGCAGTACTTC.

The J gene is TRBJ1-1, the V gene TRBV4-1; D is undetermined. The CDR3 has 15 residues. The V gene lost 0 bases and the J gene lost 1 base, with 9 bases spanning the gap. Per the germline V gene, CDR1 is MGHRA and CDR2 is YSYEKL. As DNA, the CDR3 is TGCGCCAGCAGCCAAGATCTCATTGGGAACACTGAAGCTTTCTTT. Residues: CASSQDLIGNTEAFF.

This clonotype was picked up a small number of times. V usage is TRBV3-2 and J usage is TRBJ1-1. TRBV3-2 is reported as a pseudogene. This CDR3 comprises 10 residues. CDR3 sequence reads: CALPCTEAFF. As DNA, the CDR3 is TGTGCCCTACCTTGCACTGAAGCTTTCTTT.

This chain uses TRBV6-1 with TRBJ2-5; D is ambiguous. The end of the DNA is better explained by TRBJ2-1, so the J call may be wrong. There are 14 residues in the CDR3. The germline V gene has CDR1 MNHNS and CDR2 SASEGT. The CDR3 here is CASTLNGWLNEQFF. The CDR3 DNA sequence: TGTGCCAGCACCTTGAACGGGTGGCTCAATGAGCAGTTCTTC.

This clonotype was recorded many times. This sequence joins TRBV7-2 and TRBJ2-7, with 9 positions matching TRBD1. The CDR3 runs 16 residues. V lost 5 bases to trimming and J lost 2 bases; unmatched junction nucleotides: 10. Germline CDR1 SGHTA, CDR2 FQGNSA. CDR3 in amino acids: CASSRPRDRVTYEQYF. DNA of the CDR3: TGTGCCAGCAGCCGACCCCGGGACAGGGTGACCTACGAGCAGTACTTC.

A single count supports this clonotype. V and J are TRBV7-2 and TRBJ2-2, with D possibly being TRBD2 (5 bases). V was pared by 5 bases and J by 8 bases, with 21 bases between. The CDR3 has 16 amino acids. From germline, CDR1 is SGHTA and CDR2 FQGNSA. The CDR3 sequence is CASSLGADLVGGELFF. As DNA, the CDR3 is TGTGCCAGCAGCCTCGGTGCGGACTTGGTGGGGGGGGAGCTGTTTTTT.

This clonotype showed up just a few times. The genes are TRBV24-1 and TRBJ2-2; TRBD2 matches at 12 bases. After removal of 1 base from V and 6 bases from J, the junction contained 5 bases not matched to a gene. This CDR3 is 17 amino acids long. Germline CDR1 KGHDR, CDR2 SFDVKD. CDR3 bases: TGTGCCACCAGTGATTTCCCGGCTAGCGGGAGGGCCGGGGAGCTGTTTTTT. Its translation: CATSDFPASGRAGELFF.

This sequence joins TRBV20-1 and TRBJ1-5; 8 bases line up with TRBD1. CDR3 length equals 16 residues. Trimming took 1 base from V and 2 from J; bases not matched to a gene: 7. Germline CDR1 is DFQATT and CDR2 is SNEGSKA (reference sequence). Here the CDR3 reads CSARVPGTGGNQPQHF. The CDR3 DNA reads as TGCAGTGCTAGAGTCCCCGGGACAGGCGGCAATCAGCCCCAGCATTTT.

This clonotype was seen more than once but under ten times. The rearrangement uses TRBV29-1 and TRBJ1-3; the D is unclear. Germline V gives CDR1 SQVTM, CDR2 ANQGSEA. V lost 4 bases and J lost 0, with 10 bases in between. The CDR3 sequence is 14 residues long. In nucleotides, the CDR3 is TGCAGCGTTGCTCTCACCACCTCTGGAAACACCATATATTTT. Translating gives CSVALTTSGNTIYF.

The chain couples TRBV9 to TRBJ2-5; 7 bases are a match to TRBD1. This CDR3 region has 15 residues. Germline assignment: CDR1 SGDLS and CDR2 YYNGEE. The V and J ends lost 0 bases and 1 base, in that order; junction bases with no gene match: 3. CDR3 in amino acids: CASSVGQGLQETQYF. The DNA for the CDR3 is TGTGCCAGCAGCGTAGGACAGGGCCTCCAAGAGACCCAGTACTTC.

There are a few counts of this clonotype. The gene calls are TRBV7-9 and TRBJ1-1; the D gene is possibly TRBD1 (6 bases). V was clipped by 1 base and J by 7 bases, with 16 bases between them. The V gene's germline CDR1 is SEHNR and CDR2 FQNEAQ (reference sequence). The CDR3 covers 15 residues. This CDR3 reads CASSLGPGARNEAFF. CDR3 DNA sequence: TGTGCCAGCAGCTTAGGACCAGGGGCAAGGAATGAAGCTTTCTTT.

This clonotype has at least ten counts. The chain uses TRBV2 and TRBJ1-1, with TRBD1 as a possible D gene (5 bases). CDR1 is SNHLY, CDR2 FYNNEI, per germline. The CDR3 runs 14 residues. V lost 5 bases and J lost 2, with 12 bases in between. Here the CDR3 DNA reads TGTGCCAGCAGTAGATCTGGGGGTAACACTGAAGCTTTCTTT. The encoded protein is CASSRSGGNTEAFF.

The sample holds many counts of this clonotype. The CDR3 DNA sequence: TGTGCCAGCAGTTTTGAGACTAGCGGGACCTCCTACGAGCAGTACTTC. This gives the protein CASSFETSGTSYEQYF. The genes are TRBV28 and TRBJ2-7, with 11 bases aligning to TRBD2. CDR1 is MDHEN, CDR2 SYDVKM, per germline. The CDR3 is 16 residues long. After removal of 3 bases from V and 0 bases from J, the junction contained 4 bases not matched to a gene.

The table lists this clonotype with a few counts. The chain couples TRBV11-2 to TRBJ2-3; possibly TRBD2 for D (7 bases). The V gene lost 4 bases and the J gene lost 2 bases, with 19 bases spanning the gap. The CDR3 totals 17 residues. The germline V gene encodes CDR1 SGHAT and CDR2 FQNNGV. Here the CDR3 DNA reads TGTGCCAGCAGCTGGCGAACCGGCGGGGGCTACACAGATACGCAGTATTTT. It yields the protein CASSWRTGGGYTDTQYF.

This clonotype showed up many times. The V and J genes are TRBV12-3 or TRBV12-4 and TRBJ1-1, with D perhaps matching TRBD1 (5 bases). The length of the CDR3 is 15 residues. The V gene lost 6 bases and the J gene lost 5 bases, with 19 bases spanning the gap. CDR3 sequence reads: CASRTTLKGWTEAFF. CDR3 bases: TGTGCCAGCAGAACAACGCTTAAGGGGTGGACTGAAGCTTTCTTT.

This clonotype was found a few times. The CDR3 DNA reads TGTGCCAGCAGTGACAGGGTAGAGCAGTTCTTC. Translating gives CASSDRVEQFF. The chain combines TRBV2 with TRBJ2-1; the D gene is possibly TRBD1 (5 bases). Between the trimmed V and J ends, which lost 3 bases and 10 bases, there was a span of 7 bases. The CDR3 totals 11 residues. Germline V gene sequence: CDR1 SNHLY, CDR2 FYNNEI. The variable domain in full, with the rest retrieved from reference TRBV2 and TRBJ2-1, is EPEVTQTPSHQVTQMGQEVILRCVPISNHLYFYWYRQILGQKVEFLVSFYNNEISEKSEIFDDQFSVERPDGSNFTLKIRSTKLEDSAMYFCASSDRVEQFFGPGTRLTVL.

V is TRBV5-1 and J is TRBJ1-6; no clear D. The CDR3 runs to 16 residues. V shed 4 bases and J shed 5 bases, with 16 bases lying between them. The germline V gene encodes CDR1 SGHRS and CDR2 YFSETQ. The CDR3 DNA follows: TGCGCCAGCAGCGTGGATGGGCAGGCGCATAATTCACCCCTCCACTTT. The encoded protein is CASSVDGQAHNSPLHF.

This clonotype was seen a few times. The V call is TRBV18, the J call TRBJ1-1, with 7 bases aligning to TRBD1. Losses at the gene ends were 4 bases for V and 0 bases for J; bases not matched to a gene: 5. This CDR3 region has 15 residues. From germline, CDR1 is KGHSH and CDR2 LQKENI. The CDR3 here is CASSLRQGVNTEAFF. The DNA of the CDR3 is TGTGCCAGCTCACTAAGACAGGGAGTGAACACTGAAGCTTTCTTT.

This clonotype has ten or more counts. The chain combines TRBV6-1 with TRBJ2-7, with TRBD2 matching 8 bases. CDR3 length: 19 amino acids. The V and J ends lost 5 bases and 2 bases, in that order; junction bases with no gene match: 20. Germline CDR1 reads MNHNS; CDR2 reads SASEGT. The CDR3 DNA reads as TGTGCCAGCAGTCGACGAACTAGCGGAGGCACTATGTCGGCCTACGAGCAGTACTTC. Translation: CASSRRTSGGTMSAYEQYF.

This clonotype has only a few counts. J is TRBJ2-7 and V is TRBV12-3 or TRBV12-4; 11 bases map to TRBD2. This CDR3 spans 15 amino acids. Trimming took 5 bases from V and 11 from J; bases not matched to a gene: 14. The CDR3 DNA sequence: TGTGCCAGCAGTCCCCGTAGGACTAGCGGGTCAGGAAAGTACTTC. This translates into CASSPRRTSGSGKYF.